This T cell receptor beta chain was observed in a study of T cells in Graves' hyperthyroidism and ophthalmopathy. Study-wide results and limits: Ophthalmopathy stood apart from stable hyperthyroidism in a 13 V-J model. Clonotypes that were expanded in thyroid above 0.001 mostly appeared in blood too.

The germline gives CDR1 MNHEY, CDR2 SVGEGT. V shed 5 bases and J 3 bases; nucleotides not matched to a gene: 4. The length of the CDR3 is 14 residues. Notes on this clonotype: Its specificity is unknown.

TCR beta CDR3 sequences were amplified from RNA transcripts. HTBI primers were the set used in a first-round RT-PCR of the TCR CDR3. TCRdb independently ran MiXCR on the multiplex PCR reads; one entry per CDR3 protein. The repertoire holds under 400,000 distinct CDR3 sequences, with about 15% as singletons. PBMCs were obtained from over 8.5 ml fresh peripheral blood. Sequencing was carried out using blood. The origin of this receptor is a young woman with Graves' hyperthyroidism that later progressed to Graves' ophthalmopathy. The chain couples TRBV6-2 or TRBV6-3 to TRBJ2-4; TRBD1 aligns across 7 bases. The CDR3 region has the DNA TGTGCCAGCAGTCCCGACAGGGACAAAAACATTCAGTACTTC. It translates to CASSPDRDKNIQYF.